This T cell receptor beta chain was obtained from a study of PD-1 blockade in classical Hodgkin lymphoma. Study conclusions and caveats: Those achieving complete response showed baseline diversity like newly diagnosed patients. Exclusion was the outcome for patients who began nivolumab under 1 year after ASCT. Healthy donors reportedly exceeded newly diagnosed patients in baseline TCR diversity. The CD4+ diversity rise by C4D1 was clearest in complete responders.

Germline V gene sequence: CDR1 ENHRY, CDR2 SYGVKD. Trimming removed 4 bases from V and 2 bases from J, with 6 bases in between. The CDR3 spans 13 residues. Each patient experienced a relapse that followed autologous stem cell transplantation, and brentuximab vedotin exposure varied. Of note for this clone: Its antigen is currently unknown.

Profiling relied on immunoSEQ multiplex PCR, and the TCRdb table lists in-frame clones only, not all of them. The table includes some 84,000 clones, nearly 95% detected once. This TCR derives from a human donor with classical Hodgkin lymphoma. The sequences come from peripheral blood mononuclear cells (PBMCs), collected before the second cycle of nivolumab. The chain joins TRBV10-3 to TRBJ1-3; D call uncertain. In DNA form, the CDR3 reads TGTGCCATCAGTGCGATGACTGGAAACACCATATATTTT. Its protein product is CAISAMTGNTIYF.